The 30 T cell receptor beta chains below come from one sample, sequenced in a study of cytomegalovirus exposure and HLA in healthy donors. Researchers ran the PCR with 60 Vbeta and 13 Jbeta primers. TCRdb's copy holds only in-frame clones and misses some; the assay was immunoSEQ multiplex PCR. Of 120,000 or so clones listed, around 82% are singletons. Source material: PBMCs. The origin of the receptors is a female donor in good health and CMV-seronegative.

The V gene is TRBV28, the J gene TRBJ1-5; D unresolved. The CDR3 length is 14 residues. V was clipped by 2 bases and J by 3 bases, with 8 bases between them. Germline values: CDR1 MDHEN, CDR2 SYDVKM. This CDR3 is CASSLNSANQPQHF. The CDR3 coding sequence is TGTGCCAGCAGTTTAAACAGTGCCAATCAGCCCCAGCATTTT.

V usage is TRBV6-5 and J usage is TRBJ2-7, with TRBD1 matching over 7 bases. The length of the CDR3 is 14 residues. CDR1 MNHEY and CDR2 SVGAGI come from the germline V gene. The V segment lost 8 bases and the J segment 3 bases; nucleotides outside the gene matches: 10. CDR3 sequence: CASLRQGPIYEQYF. CDR3 coding DNA: TGTGCCAGCCTGAGACAGGGACCAATCTACGAGCAGTACTTC.

This chain uses TRBV6-1 with TRBJ2-7; 9 bases are a match to TRBD1. Trimming removed 6 bases from V and 0 bases from J; junction bases left unmatched: 6. This CDR3 comprises 15 residues. In germline, CDR1 is MNHNS, CDR2 SASEGT. The CDR3 spells CASRTGTGSSYEQYF. CDR3 in DNA: TGTGCCAGCAGAACCGGGACAGGGTCCTCCTACGAGCAGTACTTC.

As to this clone: Since a much larger clone is just one base distant, this may be a read error. This chain joins TRBV9 and TRBJ1-1, with TRBD1 matching 7 bases. Trimming cost V 2 bases and J 1 base; bases outside gene matches: 5. CDR1 is SGDLS and CDR2 is YYNGEE in the germline V gene. This CDR3 contains 15 residues. CDR3 residues: CASSVIGTANTEAFF. The CDR3 nucleotides read TGTGCCAGCAGCGTGATCGGGACAGCGAACACTGAAGCTTTCTTT.

The rearrangement links TRBV19 to TRBJ2-3, with unresolved D. Germline CDR1 LNHDA, CDR2 SQIVND (reference sequence). V was clipped by 2 bases and J by 0 bases, with 6 bases between them. The CDR3 is 14 amino acids. The CDR3: CASSISRSTDTQYF. CDR3 nucleotide sequence: TGTGCCAGTAGTATATCCCGGAGCACAGATACGCAGTATTTT.

The chain recombines TRBV19 with TRBJ1-5; the D is unclear. The CDR3 length is 15 residues. Germline lookup yields CDR1 LNHDA and CDR2 SQIVND (reference sequence). V lost 7 bases, J lost 0 bases, and 13 bases lay in between. The CDR3 protein is CASKEDPFSNQPQHF. CDR3 nucleotides: TGTGCCAGTAAGGAGGACCCCTTTAGCAATCAGCCCCAGCATTTT.

J is TRBJ1-1 and V is TRBV19; TRBD1 matches at 8 bases. This CDR3 comprises 14 residues. With 6 bases clipped from V and 7 bases from J, the junction kept 10 bases outside the gene matches. CDR1 and CDR2 from the germline V gene are LNHDA and SQIVND (reference sequence). This chain's CDR3 is CASRKKQGVIEAFF. In DNA form, the CDR3 reads TGTGCCAGTAGGAAAAAACAGGGGGTTATTGAAGCTTTCTTT.

The chain employs TRBV30 and TRBJ2-7, with TRBD1 identical over 8 bases. Trimming took 2 bases from V and 3 from J; bases not matched to a gene: 9. The CDR3 is made up of 15 amino acids. Germline V lookup: CDR1 GTSNPN, CDR2 SVGIG (reference sequence). CDR3 sequence reads: CAWSPVTRGLYEQYF. The CDR3 coding sequence is TGTGCCTGGAGTCCCGTAACCAGGGGGCTCTACGAGCAGTACTTC.

The gene calls are TRBV29-1 and TRBJ2-3; D remains unclear. V lost 5 bases and J 1 base, leaving 10 bases between the germline ends. Germline V gives CDR1 SQVTM, CDR2 ANQGSEA. The CDR3 has 13 residues. The CDR3 DNA is TGCAGCGTTTCTCCGGTACGCACAGATACGCAGTATTTT. Its translation: CSVSPVRTDTQYF.

The rearrangement links TRBV4-1 to TRBJ2-5; 7 bases match TRBD1. V shed 1 base and J 0 bases; nucleotides not matched to a gene: 5. The length of the CDR3 is 16 residues. Germline CDR1 reads MGHRA; CDR2 reads YSYEKL. The chain's CDR3 is CASSQVTGFNQETQYF. The CDR3, as DNA: TGCGCCAGCAGCCAAGTGACAGGGTTTAACCAAGAGACCCAGTACTTC.

This chain uses TRBV5-1 with TRBJ1-1; possibly TRBD1 for D (5 bases). V was clipped by 1 base and J by 0 bases, with 13 bases between them. This CDR3 region has 16 residues. Germline CDR1 is SGHRS and CDR2 is YFSETQ. The CDR3 protein is CASSLRGRAMNTEAFF. CDR3 in DNA: TGCGCCAGCAGCTTGAGGGGCCGAGCCATGAACACTGAAGCTTTCTTT.

The chain joins TRBV5-4 to TRBJ1-2, with unresolved D. Germline V gene sequence: CDR1 SGHNT, CDR2 YYREEE (reference sequence). V dropped 0 bases and J dropped 6 bases, with 12 bases sitting between them. The CDR3 totals 14 residues. CDR3 sequence: CASSLGSRRDGYTF. The CDR3 DNA is TGTGCCAGCAGCTTGGGGTCGCGCCGCGATGGCTACACCTTC.

CDR3 in DNA: TGTGCCAGCACGCCCCGTGGAAAGGACAGAAAAGCCTACGAGCAGTACTTC. It translates to CASTPRGKDRKAYEQYF. The chain couples TRBV7-9 to TRBJ2-7; the D gene is possibly TRBD1 (6 bases). Germline loops: CDR1 SEHNR, CDR2 FQNEAQ (reference sequence). Trimming pared 7 bases from V and 2 bases from J, leaving 24 bases between. This CDR3 is built from 17 residues.

This rearrangement joins TRBV18 to TRBJ1-3; 10 bases are shared with TRBD1. CDR3 length: 16 amino acids. Germline CDR1 KGHSH, CDR2 LQKENI. The V and J ends lost 4 bases and 1 base, in that order; junction bases with no gene match: 4. CDR3 residues: CASSLRTGGSGNTIYF. DNA of the CDR3: TGTGCCAGCTCACTACGGACAGGGGGGTCTGGAAACACCATATATTTT.

The rearrangement joins TRBV28 to TRBJ2-7; D is perhaps TRBD2 (5 bases). Germline V CDR1 and CDR2: MDHEN, SYDVKM. The CDR3 totals 15 residues. The V end was cut by 7 bases, the J end by 7 bases, with 23 bases between. CDR3 protein: CASIMRGGSTLEQYF. DNA for the CDR3: TGTGCCAGCATCATGCGCGGAGGCTCCACTTTGGAGCAGTACTTC.

The V call is TRBV5-3, the J call TRBJ1-4; 8 bases match TRBD1. TRBV5-3 is designated an ORF whose function remains uncertain. The CDR3 is made up of 15 amino acids. V dropped 3 bases and J dropped 5; count of bases not matched to a gene: 6. In DNA, the CDR3 is TGTGCCAGAAGCTCCGCAGGGGGCCCAAATGAAAAACTGTTTTTT. Translating it yields CARSSAGGPNEKLFF.

V gene TRBV7-3 combines with J gene TRBJ1-6; the D is unclear. With 5 bases removed from V and 9 bases from J, the gap between germline ends came to 20 bases. CDR3 length equals 16 residues. Germline V gene sequence: CDR1 SGHTA, CDR2 FQGTGA. The CDR3 reads CASSRPGARIISPLHF. DNA of the CDR3: TGTGCCAGCAGCCGCCCGGGAGCCCGAATAATTTCACCCCTCCACTTT. Using reference TRBV7-3 and TRBJ1-6 for the parts outside the CDR3, the full variable domain is GAGVSQTPSNKVTEKGKYVELRCDPISGHTALYWYRQSLGQGPEFLIYFQGTGAADDSGLPNDRFFAVRPEGSVSTLKIQRTERGDSAVYLCASSRPGARIISPLHFGNGTRLTVT.

This clone was seen more than once but under ten times. V is TRBV9 and J is TRBJ2-2; 8 bases agree with TRBD2. CDR3 length: 16 residues. J lost 0 bases, V lost 6 bases, and 7 bases had no gene match. Per germline, CDR1 SGDLS and CDR2 YYNGEE. The CDR3 region has the DNA TGTGCCAGCAACCCCCGGCGGGGGGCGAACACCGGGGAGCTGTTTTTT. It yields the protein CASNPRRGANTGELFF.

This clone was counted once. The rearrangement links TRBV11-3 to TRBJ2-1; no clear D gene. Germline CDR1 and CDR2: SGHNT and YENEEA. V lost 5 bases, J lost 0 bases, and 14 bases lay in between. The CDR3 contains 16 residues. The CDR3 DNA follows: TGTGCCAGCAGCCCCTGGCACAACCCCTCCTACAATGAGCAGTTCTTC. It translates to CASSPWHNPSYNEQFF. The full variable domain, with the rest looked up from reference TRBV11-3 and TRBJ2-1, is EAGVVQSPRYKIIEKKQPVAFWCNPISGHNTLYWYLQNLGQGPELLIRYENEEAVDDSQLPKDRFSAERLKGVDSTLKIQPAELGDSAVYLCASSPWHNPSYNEQFFGPGTRLTVL.

The chain carries TRBV5-4 and TRBJ2-6, with TRBD2 matching over 11 bases. Looked up from germline, CDR1 is SGHNT and CDR2 is YYREEE (reference sequence). J was trimmed by 0 bases and V by 3 bases; bases with no gene match: 5. The CDR3 contains 18 residues. CDR3 coding DNA: TGTGCCAGCAGCTACGAACTAGCGGGGGTCTCTGGGGCCAACGTCCTGACTTTC. Protein product: CASSYELAGVSGANVLTF.

The chain couples TRBV5-4 to TRBJ1-4; D remains ambiguous. Germline V gene sequence: CDR1 SGHNT, CDR2 YYREEE (reference sequence). This CDR3 contains 12 residues. V gave up 4 bases and J gave up 10 bases, with 11 bases separating them. CDR3 coding DNA: TGTGCCAGCAGCACTCGAGGAGTAAAACTGTTTTTT. Translating it yields CASSTRGVKLFF.

The J gene is TRBJ2-3, the V gene TRBV30; maybe TRBD2 (6 bases). CDR1 is GTSNPN and CDR2 is SVGIG in the germline V gene (reference sequence). The CDR3 sequence is 16 residues long. Trimming took off 7 bases at V and 2 bases at J, with 22 bases between the two ends. This chain's CDR3 is CASWGDRLRTTDTQYF. The CDR3 DNA reads as TGTGCCTCCTGGGGGGACCGTTTAAGGACCACAGATACGCAGTATTTT.

This sequence joins TRBV6-1 and TRBJ2-5; weak D call: TRBD2 (6 bases). The CDR3 is 16 residues long. With 1 base removed from V and 5 bases from J, the gap between germline ends came to 17 bases. CDR1 and CDR2 from the germline V gene are MNHNS and SASEGT. The CDR3 sequence: CASSEDAGTGRETQYF. The CDR3, as DNA: TGTGCCAGCAGTGAAGATGCGGGAACGGGACGGGAGACCCAGTACTTC.

This clone appeared a few times. The V call is TRBV20-1, the J call TRBJ2-7; possibly TRBD2 for D (5 bases). The ends were cut back, 5 bases at V and 7 bases at J, with 12 bases in the middle. Per germline, CDR1 DFQATT and CDR2 SNEGSKA (reference sequence). The CDR3 runs 11 residues. The CDR3 nucleotides read TGCAGTGCTCGGACTTATGAAGAGCAGTACTTC. This gives the protein CSARTYEEQYF.

V is TRBV15 and J is TRBJ1-5, with D maybe TRBD1 (6 bases). Deletions cut 0 bases from V and 0 bases from J, with 18 bases between. Germline values: CDR1 LNHNV, CDR2 YYDKDF (reference sequence). CDR3 length: 19 residues. In DNA, the CDR3 is TGTGCCACCAGCAGAGATCGACGACGGACAGCTTATAGCAATCAGCCCCAGCATTTT. Its translation is CATSRDRRRTAYSNQPQHF.

V gene TRBV21-1 combines with J gene TRBJ2-3; TRBD2 is the table's D call and was not checked against the DNA. TRBV21-1 is tagged as a pseudogene. The CDR3 runs 16 residues. The CDR3 loop reads CASSKVELAGKDTQYF. The CDR3 DNA follows: TGTGCCAGCAGCAAAGTAGAACTAGCGGGAAAAGATACGCAGTATTTT.

CDR3 protein: CASSYTSAETQYF. CDR3 nucleotide sequence: TGTGCCAGCAGCTATACTAGCGCGGAGACCCAGTACTTC. The J gene is TRBJ2-5, the V gene TRBV5-4; 7 bases line up with TRBD2. The CDR3 covers 13 residues. J lost 5 bases, V lost 3 bases, and 4 bases had no gene match. Germline CDR1 and CDR2: SGHNT and YYREEE (reference sequence).

This sequence joins TRBV21-1 and TRBJ1-1. TRBV21-1 has pseudogene status. The CDR3 runs to 15 residues. The CDR3 bases are TGTGCCAGCAGCGCGGGGCCAGGTAAGAACACTGAAGCTTTCTTT. Its translation is CASSAGPGKNTEAFF.

The chain joins TRBV11-2 to TRBJ1-4; 9 nucleotides align to TRBD1. V shed 4 bases, J shed 7 bases, and the junction held 10 bases outside the gene matches. This CDR3 has 16 residues. Germline lookup yields CDR1 SGHAT and CDR2 FQNNGV. CDR3 in DNA: TGTGCCAGCAGCTGGGGACAGGGTAGGATAGTTGAAAAACTGTTTTTT. Its protein product is CASSWGQGRIVEKLFF.

The chain uses TRBV6-5 and TRBJ1-2; D gene uncertain. Per the germline V gene, CDR1 is MNHEY and CDR2 is SVGAGI. Trimming left V 4 bases short and J 7 bases short, with 13 bases between. This CDR3 region has 13 residues. The CDR3 protein is CASSSSGSGGYTF. The CDR3 bases are TGTGCCAGCAGTTCCTCGGGGAGCGGTGGCTACACCTTC.